Shown below are 15 T cell receptor beta chains from a single sample sequenced in a study of cytotoxic CD8 clonotypes in ibrutinib-treated CLL. The table came from immunoSEQ multiplex PCR; TCRdb's copy has only in-frame clones and leaves some out. The data hold over 70,000 clones, with roughly 80% observed a single time. The sequencing used PBMCs, collected after 12 months of ibrutinib treatment. Receptor source: a human donor with chronic lymphocytic leukemia.

The chain employs TRBV19 and TRBJ1-2; tentative D call: TRBD1 (5 bases). The CDR3 is 15 residues long. Deletions cut 6 bases from V and 4 bases from J, with 18 bases between. Germline lookup yields CDR1 LNHDA and CDR2 SQIVND (reference sequence). The CDR3 region has the DNA TGTGCCAGTAGCTTTCTCCCGACAGCCTCCTATGGCTACACCTTC. Amino acid sequence: CASSFLPTASYGYTF.

This rearrangement joins TRBV10-2 to TRBJ1-1; the D is unclear. Germline assignment: CDR1 WSHSY and CDR2 SAAADI. CDR3 size: 14 residues. V was clipped by 0 bases and J by 10 bases, with 15 bases between them. The CDR3 sequence: CASSESGFGFGAFF. DNA for the CDR3: TGCGCCAGCAGTGAGTCGGGTTTTGGGTTCGGAGCTTTCTTT.

This clone came up a few times. The chain joins TRBV28 to TRBJ1-4; D is ambiguous. CDR3 length: 15 residues. Trimming pared 6 bases from V and 2 bases from J, leaving 13 bases between. CDR1 and CDR2 from the germline V gene are MDHEN and SYDVKM. CDR3 DNA sequence: TGTGCCAGCAGAACCCCCAGTGGGACTAATGAAAAACTGTTTTTT. It is translated as CASRTPSGTNEKLFF.

The rearrangement joins TRBV28 to TRBJ2-7; D is unclear. CDR3 length equals 14 residues. Germline V gives CDR1 MDHEN, CDR2 SYDVKM. Trimming took 2 bases from V and 0 from J, leaving 8 bases between them. CDR3 loop: CASSLGLPSYEQYF. CDR3 in DNA: TGTGCCAGCAGTTTAGGGCTGCCCTCCTACGAGCAGTACTTC. Full variable domain (rest looked up from reference TRBV28 and TRBJ2-7): DVKVTQSSRYLVKRTGEKVFLECVQDMDHENMFWYRQDPGLGLRLIYFSYDVKMKEKGDIPEGYSVSREKKERFSLILESASTNQTSMYLCASSLGLPSYEQYFGPGTRLTVT.

V and J are TRBV19 and TRBJ1-4; 11 bases match TRBD1. Germline V gene sequence: CDR1 LNHDA, CDR2 SQIVND (reference sequence). The V and J ends lost 5 bases and 8 bases, in that order; junction bases with no gene match: 16. This CDR3 is 18 amino acids long. CDR3 DNA: TGTGCCAGTAGTCCCCTACCGGACAGGGGGCCAGGAGGGGAAAAACTGTTTTTT. Residues: CASSPLPDRGPGGEKLFF.

This chain links TRBV18 with TRBJ1-1, with a tentative D call TRBD1 (6 bases). Germline V CDR1 and CDR2: KGHSH, LQKENI. Deletions cut 2 bases from V and 5 bases from J, with 15 bases between. This CDR3 has 15 residues. In nucleotides, the CDR3 is TGTGCCAGCTCACCATACAGGGCCCTGGGGACTGAAGCTTTCTTT. Translated, it gives CASSPYRALGTEAFF.

The rearrangement uses TRBV5-4 and TRBJ2-3; the D gene is possibly TRBD2 (5 bases). With 3 bases removed from V and 4 bases from J, the gap between germline ends came to 9 bases. The CDR3 contains 13 residues. The germline CDR1 and CDR2 sequences are SGHNT and YYREEE (reference sequence). The CDR3 is CASSSDGADTQYF. The CDR3 DNA follows: TGTGCCAGCAGCTCGGACGGGGCAGATACGCAGTATTTT.

The chain couples TRBV10-3 to TRBJ1-3; a weak D match, TRBD1 (6 bases). CDR3 length equals 15 residues. Trimming took 6 bases from V and 8 from J, leaving 20 bases between them. CDR1 and CDR2 from the germline V gene are ENHRY and SYGVKD. This chain's CDR3 is CAISGAGAGVDTIYF. CDR3 DNA: TGTGCCATCAGCGGGGCCGGGGCAGGGGTGGACACCATATATTTT.

The J gene is TRBJ2-1, the V gene TRBV9, with a weak D call TRBD2 (6 bases). The V gene's germline CDR1 is SGDLS and CDR2 YYNGEE. The CDR3 runs to 17 residues. V lost 0 bases to trimming and J lost 0 bases, with 13 bases between them. CDR3 sequence reads: CASSVGWGRRSYNEQFF. The CDR3 DNA sequence: TGTGCCAGCAGCGTAGGGTGGGGGAGGCGCTCCTACAATGAGCAGTTCTTC.

This clone has only one observation. The V and J genes are TRBV28 and TRBJ2-1, with D perhaps given as TRBD1 or TRBD2 (5 bases each). The germline V and J ends were trimmed by 10 bases and 4 bases, with 32 bases remaining between them. This CDR3 has 19 residues. CDR1 and CDR2 (germline): MDHEN, SYDVKM. CDR3 in DNA: TGTGCCACCTCGGCGGCGGCACTAGGGGCCAGGCAATCATACAATGAGCAGTTCTTC. Amino acids: CATSAAALGARQSYNEQFF.

This clone was seen once. The genes are TRBV5-4 and TRBJ1-1, with D uncertain. Trimming took off 0 bases at V and 3 bases at J, with 3 bases between the two ends. This CDR3 has 12 amino acids. Germline V gene lookup returns CDR1 SGHNT and CDR2 YYREEE (reference sequence). CDR3 amino acids: CASSLVDTEAFF. DNA of the CDR3: TGTGCCAGCAGCTTGGTGGACACTGAAGCTTTCTTT.

The J gene is TRBJ1-6, the V gene TRBV6-1, with D perhaps matching TRBD1 (6 bases). The CDR3 consists of 17 residues. The V end was cut by 2 bases, the J end by 0 bases, with 11 bases between. The germline V gene encodes CDR1 MNHNS and CDR2 SASEGT. CDR3 region: CASSEQGPSSYNSPLHF. As DNA, the CDR3 is TGTGCCAGCAGTGAACAGGGGCCCAGCTCCTATAATTCACCCCTCCACTTT.

This clone appeared a few times. The chain uses TRBV30 and TRBJ1-5; D perhaps matches TRBD1 (5 bases). Germline-derived CDR1 and CDR2 are GTSNPN and SVGIG (reference sequence). This CDR3 region has 12 residues. Trimming left V 0 bases short and J 6 bases short, with 6 bases between. The CDR3 bases are TGTGCCTGGAGTGTAAGGGGTCAGCCCCAGCATTTT. This codes for CAWSVRGQPQHF. The whole variable domain, filled in from reference TRBV30 and TRBJ1-5, reads SQTIHQWPATLVQPVGSPLSLECTVEGTSNPNLYWYRQAAGRGLQLLFYSVGIGQISSEVPQNLSASRPQDRQFILSSKKLLLSDSGFYLCAWSVRGQPQHFGDGTRLSIL.

CDR3 DNA sequence: TGTGCCAGCAGCGTGGGCATGAACACCGGGGAGCTGTTTTTT. Translating it yields CASSVGMNTGELFF. The chain couples TRBV9 to TRBJ2-2; D remains ambiguous. This CDR3 spans 14 amino acids. The V end lost 2 bases, the J end lost 1 base, and 6 bases lay between the germline ends. Per the germline V gene, CDR1 is SGDLS and CDR2 is YYNGEE.

The gene calls are TRBV7-9 and TRBJ1-3; D possibly corresponds to TRBD1 (6 bases). Germline-derived CDR1 and CDR2 are SEHNR and FQNEAQ (reference sequence). There are 16 residues in the CDR3. Trimming removed 3 bases at V and 0 bases at J, with 12 bases between. The CDR3 here is CASSFQGPSSGNTIYF. The CDR3 nucleotides read TGTGCCAGCAGCTTCCAGGGGCCGAGCTCTGGAAACACCATATATTTT.